These 14 T cell receptor beta chains were sequenced from one sample in a study of monozygotic twins with inflammatory bowel disease. No DNA is given; TCRdb re-called the 5' RACE reads and lists each CDR3 protein once. The table lists roughly 330,000 distinct CDR3 sequences, with under 2.5% in the top ten. Sequencing was carried out using blood. Receptor source: a human donor with ulcerative colitis or Crohn's disease, or a healthy co-twin of an affected twin (not recorded which).

The CDR3 is CSAHWYQETQYF. V and J are TRBV20-1 and TRBJ2-5. CDR3 length equals 12 residues. Germline-derived CDR1 and CDR2 are DFQATT and SNEGSKA (reference sequence).

This chain's CDR3 is CSVKTASYEQYF. J is TRBJ2-7 and V is TRBV29-1. The germline gives CDR1 SQVTM, CDR2 ANQGSEA. CDR3 size: 12 residues.

The genes are TRBV6-5 and TRBJ2-2; absent DNA, TCRdb's TRBD2 call cannot be checked. In germline, CDR1 is MNHEY, CDR2 SVGAGI. The CDR3 is 17 amino acids. The CDR3 protein is CASSSFGLAGNTGELFF.

The V and J genes are TRBV20-1 and TRBJ1-1; as DNA is missing, the TRBD1 call by TCRdb cannot be tested. CDR1 and CDR2 from the germline V gene are DFQATT and SNEGSKA (reference sequence). This CDR3 comprises 14 residues. The CDR3 loop is CSARDQGTGTEAFF.

V and J are TRBV5-1 and TRBJ2-2; TCRdb designates TRBD1, a call that cannot be tested without DNA. The CDR3 runs 14 residues. The germline CDR1 and CDR2 sequences are SGHRS and YFSETQ. The CDR3: CASTGTENTGELFF.

The chain uses TRBV25-1 and TRBJ2-1; as DNA is missing, the TRBD1 call by TCRdb cannot be tested. Germline-derived CDR1 and CDR2 are MGHDK and SYGVNS. This CDR3 has 13 residues. CDR3 sequence reads: CASSSPGGNEQFF. The variable domain in full, with the rest retrieved from reference TRBV25-1 and TRBJ2-1, is EADIYQTPRYLVIGTGKKITLECSQTMGHDKMYWYQQDPGMELHLIHYSYGVNSTEKGDLSSESTVSRIRTEHFPLTLESARPSHTSQYLCASSSPGGNEQFFGPGTRLTVL.

The chain is built from TRBV5-4 and TRBJ2-7. CDR1 is SGHNT and CDR2 is YYREEE in the germline V gene (reference sequence). The length of the CDR3 is 11 residues. This chain's CDR3 is CASSVNGEQYF.

V gene TRBV7-2 combines with J gene TRBJ2-2; lacking DNA, the TRBD1 call made by TCRdb goes unchecked. This CDR3 has 14 amino acids. Per germline, CDR1 SGHTA and CDR2 FQGNSA. The CDR3 is CASSSSGGAGELFF.

The chain employs TRBV4-2 and TRBJ2-7; the TCRdb call, TRBD2, lacks DNA for checking. CDR1 is LGHNA and CDR2 is YNFKEQ in the germline V gene. CDR3 length: 16 amino acids. CDR3 sequence reads: CASSQAVSTLLSEQYF.

The chain joins TRBV20-1 to TRBJ2-2; TCRdb outputs TRBD1, but without DNA this stays unchecked. Per germline, CDR1 DFQATT and CDR2 SNEGSKA (reference sequence). CDR3 size: 15 residues. The CDR3: CSARAQGVGTGELFF.

This chain joins TRBV6-2 or TRBV6-3 and TRBJ2-5; no DNA is available, so the TRBD1 call from TCRdb remains unchecked. This CDR3 has 17 residues. Germline values: CDR1 MNHEY, CDR2 SVGEGT. The CDR3 here is CASSYGGQGPAQETQYF.

The chain uses TRBV6-2 or TRBV6-3 and TRBJ1-5. This CDR3 comprises 13 residues. CDR1 and CDR2 from the germline V gene are MNHEY and SVGEGT. CDR3: CASSAYPNQPQHF.

This rearrangement joins TRBV30 to TRBJ2-6; lacking DNA, the TRBD1 call made by TCRdb goes unchecked. CDR3 length equals 14 residues. From germline, CDR1 is GTSNPN and CDR2 SVGIG (reference sequence). The CDR3 is CAWNRGSGANVLTF.

The CDR3 protein is CASSELGGKGAKNIQYF. The genes are TRBV2 and TRBJ2-4; there is no DNA to check the TCRdb D call of TRBD2. The CDR3 covers 17 residues. Germline values: CDR1 SNHLY, CDR2 FYNNEI.